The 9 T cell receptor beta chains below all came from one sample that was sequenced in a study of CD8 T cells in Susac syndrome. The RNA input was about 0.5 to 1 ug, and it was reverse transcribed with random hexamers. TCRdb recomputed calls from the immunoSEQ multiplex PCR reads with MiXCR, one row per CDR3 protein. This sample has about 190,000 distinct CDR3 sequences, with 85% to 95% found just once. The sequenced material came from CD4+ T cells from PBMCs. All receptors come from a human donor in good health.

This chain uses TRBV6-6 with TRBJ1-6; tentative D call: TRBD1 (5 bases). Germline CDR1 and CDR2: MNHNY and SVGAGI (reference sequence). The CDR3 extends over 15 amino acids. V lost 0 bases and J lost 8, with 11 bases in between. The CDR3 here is CASSYSSGGDSPLHF. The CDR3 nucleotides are TGTGCCAGCAGTTACTCGAGCGGGGGGGATTCACCCCTCCACTTT.

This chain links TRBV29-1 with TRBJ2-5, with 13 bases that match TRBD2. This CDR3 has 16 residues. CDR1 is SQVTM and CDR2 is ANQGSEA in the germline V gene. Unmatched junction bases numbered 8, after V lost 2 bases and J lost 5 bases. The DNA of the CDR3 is TGCAGCGTTGAACACGGACTAGCGGGGGTCGAGGAGACCCAGTACTTC. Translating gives CSVEHGLAGVEETQYF.

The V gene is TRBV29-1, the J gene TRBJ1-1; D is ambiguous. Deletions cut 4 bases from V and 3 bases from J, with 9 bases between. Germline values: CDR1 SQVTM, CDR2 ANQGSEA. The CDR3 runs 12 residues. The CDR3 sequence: CSVGNYDTEAFF. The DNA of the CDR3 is TGCAGCGTTGGCAACTACGACACTGAAGCTTTCTTT.

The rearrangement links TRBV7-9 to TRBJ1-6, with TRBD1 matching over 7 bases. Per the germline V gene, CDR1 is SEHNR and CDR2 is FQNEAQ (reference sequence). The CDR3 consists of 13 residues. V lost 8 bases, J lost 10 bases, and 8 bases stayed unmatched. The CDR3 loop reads CASGGQENSPLHF. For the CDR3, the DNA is TGTGCCAGCGGAGGACAGGAAAACTCACCCCTCCACTTT.

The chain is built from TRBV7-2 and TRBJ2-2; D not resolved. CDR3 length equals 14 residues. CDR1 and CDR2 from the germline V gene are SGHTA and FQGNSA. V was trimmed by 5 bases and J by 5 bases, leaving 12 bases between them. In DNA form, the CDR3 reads TGTGCCAGCAGCCTTATCATGTCTACCGGGGAGCTGTTTTTT. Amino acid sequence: CASSLIMSTGELFF.

The CDR3 loop is CSAPGPRSGQPQHF. DNA for the CDR3: TGCAGTGCCCCAGGCCCGCGTTCGGGTCAGCCCCAGCATTTT. The rearrangement links TRBV20-1 to TRBJ1-5; D remains unclear. Trimming left V 6 bases short and J 6 bases short, with 18 bases between. CDR3 length equals 14 residues. CDR1 is DFQATT, CDR2 SNEGSKA, per germline (reference sequence).

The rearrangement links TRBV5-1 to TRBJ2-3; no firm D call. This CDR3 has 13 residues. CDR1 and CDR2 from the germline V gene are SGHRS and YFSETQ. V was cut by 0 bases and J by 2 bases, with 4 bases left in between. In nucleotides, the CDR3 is TGCGCCAGCAGCTTGGAACTCACAGATACGCAGTATTTT. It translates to CASSLELTDTQYF.

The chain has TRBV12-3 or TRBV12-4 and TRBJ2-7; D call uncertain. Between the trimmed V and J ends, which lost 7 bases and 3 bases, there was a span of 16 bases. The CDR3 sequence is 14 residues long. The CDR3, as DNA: TGTGCCAGCACCCGACTGAACACCTTCTACGAGCAGTACTTC. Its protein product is CASTRLNTFYEQYF.

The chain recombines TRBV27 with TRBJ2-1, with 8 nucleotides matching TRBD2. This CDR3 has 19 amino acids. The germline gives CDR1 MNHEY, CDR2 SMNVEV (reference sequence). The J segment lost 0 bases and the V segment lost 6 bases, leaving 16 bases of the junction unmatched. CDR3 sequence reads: CASRPLAGRGTGSYNEQFF. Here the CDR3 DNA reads TGTGCCAGCAGACCTTTAGCGGGGAGGGGAACGGGCTCCTACAATGAGCAGTTCTTC.